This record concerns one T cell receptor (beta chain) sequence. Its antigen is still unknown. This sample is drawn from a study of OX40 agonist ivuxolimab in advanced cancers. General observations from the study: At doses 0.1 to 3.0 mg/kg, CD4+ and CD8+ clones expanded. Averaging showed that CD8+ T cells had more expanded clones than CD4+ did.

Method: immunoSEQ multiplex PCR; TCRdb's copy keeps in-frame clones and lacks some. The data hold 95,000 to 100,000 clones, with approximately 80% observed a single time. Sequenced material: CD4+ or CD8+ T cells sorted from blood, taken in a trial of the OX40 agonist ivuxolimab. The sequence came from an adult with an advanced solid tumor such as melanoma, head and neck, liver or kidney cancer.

In DNA, the CDR3 is TGTGCCAGCAGCAATACGGCTAGCGGGCACTTC. It specifies CASSNTASGHF. This chain uses TRBV21-1 with TRBJ2-7; the table names TRBD2, a call not compared with the DNA. TRBV21-1 represents a pseudogene. The CDR3 has 11 residues.